The TCR beta chain described here comes from a study of T cell responses to AZD1222 COVID-19 vaccine. Study-wide results and caveats: Receipt of two AZD1222 doses was followed by a rise in Spike-specific TCR breadth and depth. Females made up more of the donors, who were largely white British, and clonal diversity may have come out too low.

Libraries were prepared by immunoSEQ multiplex PCR; TCRdb keeps only in-frame clonotypes and omits some of them. The sample yields tens of thousands of clones, around 84% seen once. This clone showed up just once. The target antigen is unknown. Trimming at V came to 2 bases and at J to 0 bases, leaving 2 bases not matched to a gene. Germline V gene data show CDR1 as KGHSH and CDR2 as LQKENI. This CDR3 is 15 amino acids long. The specimen comprised peripheral blood, sampled on day 0 of AZD1222 vaccination. The sequence was obtained from an adult in good health. The rearrangement joins TRBV18 to TRBJ1-2; 8 bases line up with TRBD1. The DNA for the CDR3 is TGTGCCAGCTCACCATGGACAGGGACTAACTATGGCTACACCTTC. This sequence encodes CASSPWTGTNYGYTF.